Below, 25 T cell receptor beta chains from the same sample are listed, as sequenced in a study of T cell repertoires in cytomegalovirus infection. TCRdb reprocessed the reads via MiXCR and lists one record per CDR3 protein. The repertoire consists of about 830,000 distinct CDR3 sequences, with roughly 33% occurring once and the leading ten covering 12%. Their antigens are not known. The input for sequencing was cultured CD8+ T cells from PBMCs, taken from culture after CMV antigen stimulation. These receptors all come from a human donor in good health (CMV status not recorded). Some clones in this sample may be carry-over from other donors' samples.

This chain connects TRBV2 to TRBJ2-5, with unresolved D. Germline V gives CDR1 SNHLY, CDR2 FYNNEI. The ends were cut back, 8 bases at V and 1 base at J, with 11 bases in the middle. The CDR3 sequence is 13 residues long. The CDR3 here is CASLQRAQETQYF. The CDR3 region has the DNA TGTGCCAGCCTCCAAAGAGCCCAAGAGACCCAGTACTTC.

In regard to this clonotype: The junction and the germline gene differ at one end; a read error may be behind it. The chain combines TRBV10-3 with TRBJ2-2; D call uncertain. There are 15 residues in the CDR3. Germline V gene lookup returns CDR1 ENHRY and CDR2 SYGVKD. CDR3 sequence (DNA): TGTTCCATCAGTGCCCAAATGACTAACACCGGGGAGCTGTTTTTT. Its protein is CSISAQMTNTGELFF.

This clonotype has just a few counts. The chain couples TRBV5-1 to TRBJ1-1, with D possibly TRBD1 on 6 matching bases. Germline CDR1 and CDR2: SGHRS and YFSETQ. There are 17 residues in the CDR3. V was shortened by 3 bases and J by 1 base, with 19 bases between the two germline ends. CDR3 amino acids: CASSSPNGGAENTEAFF. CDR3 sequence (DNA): TGCGCCAGCAGCTCACCCAACGGGGGGGCGGAGAACACTGAAGCTTTCTTT.

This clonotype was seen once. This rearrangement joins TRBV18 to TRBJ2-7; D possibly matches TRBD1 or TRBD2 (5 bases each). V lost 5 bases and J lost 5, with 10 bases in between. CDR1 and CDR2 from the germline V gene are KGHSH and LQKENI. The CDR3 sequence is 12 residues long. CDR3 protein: CASSRDLNEQYV. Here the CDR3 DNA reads TGTGCCAGCTCAAGGGACCTTAACGAGCAGTACGTC.

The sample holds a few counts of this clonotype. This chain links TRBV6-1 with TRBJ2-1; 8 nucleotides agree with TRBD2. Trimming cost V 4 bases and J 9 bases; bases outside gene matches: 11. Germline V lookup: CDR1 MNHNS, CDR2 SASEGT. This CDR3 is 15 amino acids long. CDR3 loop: CASSARGRGGSEQFF. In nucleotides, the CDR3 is TGTGCCAGCAGTGCACGAGGTCGGGGGGGCAGTGAGCAGTTCTTC.

The CDR3 region has the DNA TGTGCCAGCCAGGGGGTCCGCACAGATACGCAGTATTTT. Encoded protein: CASQGVRTDTQYF. The V gene is TRBV12-3 or TRBV12-4, the J gene TRBJ2-3; TRBD1 matches at 7 bases. With V trimmed by 8 bases and J by 1 base, 3 bases remained unmatched. The CDR3 is 13 amino acids.

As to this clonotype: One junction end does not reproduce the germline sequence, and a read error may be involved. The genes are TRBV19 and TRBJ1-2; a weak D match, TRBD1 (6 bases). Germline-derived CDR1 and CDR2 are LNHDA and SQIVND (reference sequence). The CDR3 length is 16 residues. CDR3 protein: CVSSASVGGTKYGYTF. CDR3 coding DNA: TGTGTCAGTAGCGCTTCCGTAGGGGGGACAAAGTATGGCTACACCTTC. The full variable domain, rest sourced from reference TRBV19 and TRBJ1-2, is DGGITQSPKYLFRKEGQNVTLSCEQNLNHDAMYWYRQDPGQGLRLIYYSQIVNDFQKGDIAEGYSVSREKKESFPLTVTSAQKNPTAFYLCVSSASVGGTKYGYTFGSGTRLTVV.

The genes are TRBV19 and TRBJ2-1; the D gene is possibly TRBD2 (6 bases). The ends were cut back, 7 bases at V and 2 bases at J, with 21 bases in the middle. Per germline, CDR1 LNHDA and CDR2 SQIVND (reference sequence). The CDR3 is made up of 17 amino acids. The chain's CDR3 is CASTIRDGGRAYNEQFF. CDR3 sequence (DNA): TGTGCCAGTACCATCCGAGACGGGGGACGTGCCTACAATGAGCAGTTCTTC.

Here the CDR3 DNA reads TGCGCCAGCAGCCCCCTTGTGGGGGGGGGATCCGGGGAGCTGTTTTTT. It yields the protein CASSPLVGGGSGELFF. The genes are TRBV4-1 and TRBJ2-2; 7 bases match TRBD2. The CDR3 has 16 residues. Germline CDR1 is MGHRA and CDR2 is YSYEKL. V shed 4 bases, J shed 6 bases, and the junction held 11 bases outside the gene matches.

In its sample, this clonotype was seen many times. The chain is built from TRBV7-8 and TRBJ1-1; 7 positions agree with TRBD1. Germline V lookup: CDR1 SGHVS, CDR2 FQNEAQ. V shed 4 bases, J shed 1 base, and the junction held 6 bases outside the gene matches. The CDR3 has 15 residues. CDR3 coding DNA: TGTGCCAGCAGCTCATCGACAGGGTCGAACACTGAAGCTTTCTTT. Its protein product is CASSSSTGSNTEAFF.

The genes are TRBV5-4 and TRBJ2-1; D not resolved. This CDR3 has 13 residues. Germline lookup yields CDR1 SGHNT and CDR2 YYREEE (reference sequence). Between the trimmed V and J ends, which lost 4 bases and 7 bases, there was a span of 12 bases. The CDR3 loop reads CASSLPTRNEQFF. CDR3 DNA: TGTGCCAGCAGCCTGCCGACGAGAAATGAGCAGTTCTTC.

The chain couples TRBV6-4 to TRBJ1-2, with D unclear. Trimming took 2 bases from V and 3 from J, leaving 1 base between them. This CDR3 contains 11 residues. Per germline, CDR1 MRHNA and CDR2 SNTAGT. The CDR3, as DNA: TGTGCCAGCAGTGACGACTATGGCTACACCTTC. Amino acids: CASSDDYGYTF.

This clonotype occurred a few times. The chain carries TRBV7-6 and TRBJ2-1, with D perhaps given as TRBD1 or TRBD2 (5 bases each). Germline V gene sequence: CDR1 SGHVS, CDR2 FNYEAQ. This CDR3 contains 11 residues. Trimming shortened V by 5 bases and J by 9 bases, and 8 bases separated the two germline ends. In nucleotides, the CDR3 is TGTGCCAGCAGCGATGGGGGTGAGCAGTTCTTC. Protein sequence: CASSDGGEQFF.

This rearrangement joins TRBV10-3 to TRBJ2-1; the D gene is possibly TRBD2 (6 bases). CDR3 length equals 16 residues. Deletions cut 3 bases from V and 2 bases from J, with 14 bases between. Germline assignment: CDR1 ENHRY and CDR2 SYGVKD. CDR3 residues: CAISDSAAGPYNEQFF. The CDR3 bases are TGTGCCATCAGTGATTCTGCGGCGGGACCCTACAATGAGCAGTTCTTC.

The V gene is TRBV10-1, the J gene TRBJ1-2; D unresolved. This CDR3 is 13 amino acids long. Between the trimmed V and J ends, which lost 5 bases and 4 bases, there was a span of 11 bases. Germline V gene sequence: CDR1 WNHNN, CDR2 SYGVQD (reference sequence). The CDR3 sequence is CASSKGQAYGYTF. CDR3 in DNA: TGCGCCAGCAGTAAAGGGCAGGCCTATGGCTACACCTTC.

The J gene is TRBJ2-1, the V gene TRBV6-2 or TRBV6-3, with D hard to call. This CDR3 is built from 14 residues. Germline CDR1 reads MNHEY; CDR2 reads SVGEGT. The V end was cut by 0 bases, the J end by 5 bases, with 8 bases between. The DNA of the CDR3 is TGTGCCAGCAGTTACTCCGGGTACCACAATGAGCAGTTCTTC. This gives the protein CASSYSGYHNEQFF.

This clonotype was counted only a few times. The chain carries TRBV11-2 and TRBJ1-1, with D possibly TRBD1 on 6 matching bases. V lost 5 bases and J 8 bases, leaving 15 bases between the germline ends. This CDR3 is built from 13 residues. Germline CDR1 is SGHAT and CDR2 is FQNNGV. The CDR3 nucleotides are TGTGCCAGCAGCCCATACCTCGGACAGGAAGCTTTCTTT. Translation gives CASSPYLGQEAFF.

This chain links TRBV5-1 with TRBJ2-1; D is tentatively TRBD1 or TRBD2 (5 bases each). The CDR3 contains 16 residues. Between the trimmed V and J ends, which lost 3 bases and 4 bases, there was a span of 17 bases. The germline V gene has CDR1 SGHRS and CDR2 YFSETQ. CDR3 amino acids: CASSSLARGAYNEQFF. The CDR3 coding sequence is TGCGCCAGCAGCTCTCTCGCCCGGGGCGCTTACAATGAGCAGTTCTTC.

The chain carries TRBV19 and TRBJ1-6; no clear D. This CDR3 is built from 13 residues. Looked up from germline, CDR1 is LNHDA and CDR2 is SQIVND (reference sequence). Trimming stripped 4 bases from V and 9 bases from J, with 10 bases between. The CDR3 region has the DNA TGTGCCAGTAGTACAAAAAGAGTTTCACCCCTCCACTTT. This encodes CASSTKRVSPLHF.

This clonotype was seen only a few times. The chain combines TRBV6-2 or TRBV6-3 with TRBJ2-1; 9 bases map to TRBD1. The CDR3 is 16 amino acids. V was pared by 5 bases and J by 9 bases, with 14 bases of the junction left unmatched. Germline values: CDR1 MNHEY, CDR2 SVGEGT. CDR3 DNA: TGTGCCAGCAGTAAACAGGGGGCTATCGGGTATGGTGAGCAGTTCTTC. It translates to CASSKQGAIGYGEQFF.

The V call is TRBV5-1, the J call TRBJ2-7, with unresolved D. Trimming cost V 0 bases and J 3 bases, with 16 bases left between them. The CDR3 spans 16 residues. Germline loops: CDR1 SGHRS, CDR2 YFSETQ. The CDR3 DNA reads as TGCGCCAGCAGCTTGGAAAGTCTTATTTCGGGCTACGAGCAGTACTTC. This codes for CASSLESLISGYEQYF.

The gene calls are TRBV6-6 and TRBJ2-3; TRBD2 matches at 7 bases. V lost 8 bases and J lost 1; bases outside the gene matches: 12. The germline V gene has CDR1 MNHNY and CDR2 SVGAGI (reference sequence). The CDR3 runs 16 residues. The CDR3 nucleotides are TGTGCCAGCGACCTCGGGGGGACGGCCCGCACAGATACGCAGTATTTT. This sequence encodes CASDLGGTARTDTQYF.

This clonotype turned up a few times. The DNA of the CDR3 is TGTGCCAGCAGTGATGGGGCGGGGACAACTAATGAAAAACTGTTTTTT. This encodes CASSDGAGTTNEKLFF. The chain is built from TRBV2 and TRBJ1-4; TRBD1 is a possible D gene (5 bases). Trimming removed 3 bases at V and 0 bases at J, with 11 bases between. Per the germline V gene, CDR1 is SNHLY and CDR2 is FYNNEI. This CDR3 comprises 16 residues.

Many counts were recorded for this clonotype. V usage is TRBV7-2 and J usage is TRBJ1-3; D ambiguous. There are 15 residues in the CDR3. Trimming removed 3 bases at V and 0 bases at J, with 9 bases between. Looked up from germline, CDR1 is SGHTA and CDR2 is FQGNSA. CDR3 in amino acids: CASSLEALSGNTIYF. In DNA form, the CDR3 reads TGTGCCAGCAGCTTGGAGGCCCTCTCTGGAAACACCATATATTTT. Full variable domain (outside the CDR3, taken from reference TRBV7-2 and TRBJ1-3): GAGVSQSPSNKVTEKGKDVELRCDPISGHTALYWYRQSLGQGLEFLIYFQGNSAPDKSGLPSDRFSAERTGGSVSTLTIQRTQQEDSAVYLCASSLEALSGNTIYFGEGSWLTVV.

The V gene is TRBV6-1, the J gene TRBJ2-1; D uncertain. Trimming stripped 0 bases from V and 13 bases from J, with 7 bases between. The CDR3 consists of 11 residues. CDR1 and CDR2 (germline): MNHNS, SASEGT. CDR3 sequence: CASSEAFKQFF. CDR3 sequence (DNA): TGTGCCAGCAGTGAAGCCTTTAAACAGTTCTTC.